This entry describes one T cell receptor beta chain. The antigen is undetermined. Quantitative molecular-barcoded 5'-RACE generated the TCR beta libraries. Using its own MiXCR run on the 5' RACE reads, TCRdb lists one record per CDR3 protein. The sample consists of about 350,000 distinct CDR3 sequences, about 20% of them appearing once. In germline, CDR1 is DFQATT, CDR2 SNEGSKA (reference sequence). V lost 0 bases and J 8 bases, leaving 14 bases between the germline ends. The CDR3 covers 15 residues. The data are from a study of CD8 T cells in ankylosing spondylitis. Study outcomes and limitations: Matched ankylosing spondylitis synovial fluid reportedly showed significant enrichment of disease-linked clones.

V and J are TRBV20-1 and TRBJ1-6; the D gene is possibly TRBD1 (6 bases). Sequencing was performed on blood, either unsorted or a sorted T cell fraction (not recorded which). This clonotype originated in a male donor with ankylosing spondylitis or in good health (not recorded which). CDR3 residues: CSARDGGRTDSPLHF. As DNA, the CDR3 is TGCAGTGCTAGAGATGGGGGCAGGACCGATTCACCCCTCCACTTT.